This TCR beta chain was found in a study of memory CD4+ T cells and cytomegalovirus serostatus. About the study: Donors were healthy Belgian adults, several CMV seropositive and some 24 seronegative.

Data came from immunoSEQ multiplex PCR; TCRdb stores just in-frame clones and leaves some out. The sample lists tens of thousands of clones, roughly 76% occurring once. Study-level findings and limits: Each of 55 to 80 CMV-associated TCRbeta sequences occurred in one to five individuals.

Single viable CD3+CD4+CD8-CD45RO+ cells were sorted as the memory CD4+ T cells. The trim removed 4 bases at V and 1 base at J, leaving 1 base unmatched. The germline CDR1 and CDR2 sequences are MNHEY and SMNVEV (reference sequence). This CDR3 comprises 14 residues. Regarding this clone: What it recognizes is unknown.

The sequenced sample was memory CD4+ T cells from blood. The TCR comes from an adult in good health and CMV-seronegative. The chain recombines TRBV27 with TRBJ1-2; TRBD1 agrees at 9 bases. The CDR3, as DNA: TGTGCCAGCAGTTCGGGACAGGGTAACTATGGCTACACCTTC. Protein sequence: CASSSGQGNYGYTF.